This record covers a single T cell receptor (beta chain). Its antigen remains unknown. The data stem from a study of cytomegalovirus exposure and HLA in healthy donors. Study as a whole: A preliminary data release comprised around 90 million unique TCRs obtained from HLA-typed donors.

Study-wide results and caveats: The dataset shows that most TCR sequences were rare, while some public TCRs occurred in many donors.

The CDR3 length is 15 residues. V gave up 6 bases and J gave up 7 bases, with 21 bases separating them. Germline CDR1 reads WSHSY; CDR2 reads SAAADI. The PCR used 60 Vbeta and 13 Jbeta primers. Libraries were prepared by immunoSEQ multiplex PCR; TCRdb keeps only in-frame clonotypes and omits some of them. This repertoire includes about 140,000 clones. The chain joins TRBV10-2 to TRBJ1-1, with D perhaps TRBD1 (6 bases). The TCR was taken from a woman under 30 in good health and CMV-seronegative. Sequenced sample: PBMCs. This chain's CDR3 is CASRESQGREVEAFF. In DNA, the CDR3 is TGCGCCAGCAGGGAATCACAGGGAAGAGAGGTTGAAGCTTTCTTT.